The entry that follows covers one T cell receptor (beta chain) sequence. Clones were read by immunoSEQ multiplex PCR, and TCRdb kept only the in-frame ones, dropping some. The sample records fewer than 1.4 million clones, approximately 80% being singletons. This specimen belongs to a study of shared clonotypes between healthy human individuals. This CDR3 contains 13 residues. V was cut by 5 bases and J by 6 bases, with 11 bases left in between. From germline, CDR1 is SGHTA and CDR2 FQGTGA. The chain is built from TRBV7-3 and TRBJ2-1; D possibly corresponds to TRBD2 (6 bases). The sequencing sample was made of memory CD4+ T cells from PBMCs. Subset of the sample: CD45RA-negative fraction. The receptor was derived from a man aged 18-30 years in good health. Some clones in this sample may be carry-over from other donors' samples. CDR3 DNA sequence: TGTGCCAGCAGCCTCCTAGCGTTCAATGAGCAGTTCTTC. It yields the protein CASSLLAFNEQFF.